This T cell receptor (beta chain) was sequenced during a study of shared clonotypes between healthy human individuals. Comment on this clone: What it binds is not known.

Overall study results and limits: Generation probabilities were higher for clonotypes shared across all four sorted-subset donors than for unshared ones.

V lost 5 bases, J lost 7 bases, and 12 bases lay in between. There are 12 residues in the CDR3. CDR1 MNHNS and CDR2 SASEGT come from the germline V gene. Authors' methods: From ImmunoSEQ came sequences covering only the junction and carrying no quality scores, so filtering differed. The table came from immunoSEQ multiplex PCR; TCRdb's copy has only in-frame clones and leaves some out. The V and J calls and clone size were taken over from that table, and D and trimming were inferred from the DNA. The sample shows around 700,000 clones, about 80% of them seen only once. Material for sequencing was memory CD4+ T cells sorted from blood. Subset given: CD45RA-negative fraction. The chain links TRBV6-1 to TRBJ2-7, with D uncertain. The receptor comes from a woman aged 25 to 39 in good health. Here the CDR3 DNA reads TGTGCCAGCAGTCAACCTTTCCAGGAGCAGTACTTC. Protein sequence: CASSQPFQEQYF.